This T cell receptor beta chain originates from a study of human CD8 memory T cell subsets. The CDR3 length is 13 residues. Germline V CDR1 and CDR2: KGHDR, SFDVKD. UMI-labeled 5' RACE was used, and it produced the TCR beta libraries. In the source study's methods: Functional CDR3 beta clonotypes numbered about 2,600 to 18,000 in each TCR beta library. TCRdb re-analyzed the 5' RACE reads; it lists each CDR3 protein once, without DNA. For this entry, the V and J calls and clone size follow TCRdb and not the study's own pipeline. In total, the table holds under 4,500 distinct CDR3 sequences. In each subset, RNA was taken from duplicate vials, each of under 190,000 sorted CD8+ T cells. A note on this clonotype: The antigen is unknown.

Study-wide results and limits: Minimally overlapping with each other were the repertoires of precursor exhausted and stem-like memory T cells.

The TCR originated in a human donor in good health. The rearrangement joins TRBV24-1 to TRBJ1-1; TCRdb's assignment of TRBD1 cannot be checked, as there is no DNA. The sequencing sample was made of CD8+ T cells from PBMCs. CDR3 protein: CATSDSGGTEAFF.